The T cell receptor (beta chain) under discussion was sequenced for a study of blood T cell repertoires in COVID-19. Study details: Acute and convalescent COVID-19 specimens originated in the United States, Italy and Spain.

In germline, CDR1 is MNHEY, CDR2 SVGAGI. Trimming took 8 bases from V and 0 from J, leaving 16 bases between them. The CDR3 runs to 15 residues. Methods used by the authors: By means of reference gene primer amplification, nucleated cell counts were estimated. Sequencing was performed with immunoSEQ multiplex PCR; in TCRdb, only in-frame clones are kept and a portion is missing. V and J calls and clone size are given by that table; D and trimming were obtained from the DNA. This sample has tens of thousands of clones, with roughly 86% found just once. The receptor was derived from a man aged 45-65 years with active COVID-19. V usage is TRBV6-5 and J usage is TRBJ1-1; D gene unclear. Sequencing was performed on peripheral blood. DNA of the CDR3: TGTGCCAGCCTCCAGGCAGCCAATATGAACACTGAAGCTTTCTTT. Translating gives CASLQAANMNTEAFF.